This T cell receptor beta chain was obtained from a study of metastatic and nonmetastatic thyroid tumors. Findings and caveats of the study: The study reportedly found significantly higher TCR beta diversity in malignant thyroid tumors than benign nodules, in blood and tumor.

In the authors' methods: Differences in CDR3 between clinicopathological groups were drawn on to build a classifier intended to discriminate distant-metastatic papillary thyroid cancer patients. Via MiXCR, TCRdb re-called the PCR reads. The V and J calls were determined by TCRdb, not by the authors. The profile shows around 20,000 clones, around 19% of them singletons. This clone was counted many times. Its antigen is undetermined. The sample carries other DNA sequences with the same CDR3. Patients underwent thyroid surgery, and none had received any treatment before it. Sequencing was done on a sample of blood. This sequence originates from a female donor with papillary thyroid cancer or a benign thyroid nodule (not recorded which). Some clones in this sample may be carry-over from other donors' samples.

The CDR3 bases are TGTGCCAGCAGTGAACCTCCAACGCAGTTCTTC. Translation: CASSEPPTQFF. The chain is built from TRBV2 and TRBJ2-1, with D unclear. The CDR3 runs to 11 residues. Trimming stripped 2 bases from V and 12 bases from J, with 8 bases between. Germline loops: CDR1 SNHLY, CDR2 FYNNEI.